Below are 25 T cell receptor beta chains sequenced from a single sample in a study of T cells in localized non-small cell lung cancer. Sequenced by immunoSEQ multiplex PCR; TCRdb stores in-frame clones only, minus some. Seen here are 20,000 to 25,000 clones, approximately 91% observed once, and the top ten hold about 20%. The specimen comprised PBMCs, sampled before any cancer treatment. These receptors were taken from a man between 40 and 75 years old with stage II squamous cell lung carcinoma.

J is TRBJ1-1 and V is TRBV18; tentative D call: TRBD1 (5 bases). CDR3 length: 14 residues. Germline assignment: CDR1 KGHSH and CDR2 LQKENI. V dropped 8 bases and J dropped 0 bases, with 13 bases sitting between them. CDR3 DNA sequence: TGTGCCAGCCTGCCGGGACCTATGAACACTGAAGCTTTCTTT. Translation gives CASLPGPMNTEAFF.

This rearrangement joins TRBV4-1 to TRBJ2-7; D may be TRBD1 (6 bases). Germline CDR1 reads MGHRA; CDR2 reads YSYEKL. The V and J ends lost 5 bases and 0 bases respectively, with 11 bases between them. The CDR3 spans 14 residues. As DNA, the CDR3 is TGCGCCAGCAGCTTTCGGGACAACTCCTACGAGCAGTACTTC. This translates into CASSFRDNSYEQYF.

The V gene is TRBV9, the J gene TRBJ2-7; D is unresolved. The CDR3 is made up of 14 amino acids. The germline V and J ends were trimmed by 0 bases and 1 base, with 8 bases remaining between them. The germline V gene encodes CDR1 SGDLS and CDR2 YYNGEE. CDR3 sequence: CASSVASLSYEQYF. CDR3 nucleotides: TGTGCCAGCAGCGTAGCTTCATTATCCTACGAGCAGTACTTC.

This clone occurred once. V gene TRBV30 combines with J gene TRBJ2-3, with 7 positions matching TRBD2. Trimming removed 2 bases from V and 3 bases from J; junction bases left unmatched: 8. Germline V CDR1 and CDR2: GTSNPN, SVGIG (reference sequence). CDR3 size: 15 residues. The CDR3 bases are TGTGCCTGGAGTCCGGGGCTAGCGGAGACAGATACGCAGTATTTT. Amino acid sequence: CAWSPGLAETDTQYF.

This rearrangement joins TRBV7-7 to TRBJ2-3; 8 bases align to TRBD2. Trimming at V came to 1 base and at J to 2 bases, leaving 5 bases not matched to a gene. Looked up from germline, CDR1 is SSHAT and CDR2 is FNYEAQ (reference sequence). The CDR3 has 16 residues. The CDR3 is CASSLGRGATTDTQYF. CDR3 coding DNA: TGTGCCAGCAGCTTAGGGCGGGGGGCCACCACAGATACGCAGTATTTT.

The V and J genes are TRBV7-2 and TRBJ1-6; a weak D match, TRBD1 (6 bases). Trimming removed 5 bases at V and 10 bases at J, with 18 bases between. This CDR3 contains 15 residues. The V gene's germline CDR1 is SGHTA and CDR2 FQGNSA. DNA for the CDR3: TGTGCCAGCAGCCCAGCGGCAGGGGAGGGCTCACCCCTCCACTTT. As protein: CASSPAAGEGSPLHF.

The rearrangement links TRBV27 to TRBJ1-1, with 10 bases aligning to TRBD1. The V gene's germline CDR1 is MNHEY and CDR2 SMNVEV (reference sequence). The junction had 2 bases not matched to a gene; V was cut back by 5 bases and J by 5 bases. This CDR3 has 13 amino acids. CDR3 loop: CASSGQGGTEAFF. CDR3 sequence (DNA): TGTGCCAGCAGTGGACAGGGGGGTACTGAAGCTTTCTTT.

The chain couples TRBV5-1 to TRBJ1-1, with D uncertain. CDR1 is SGHRS and CDR2 is YFSETQ in the germline V gene. This CDR3 comprises 14 residues. V was cut by 4 bases and J by 4 bases, with 14 bases left in between. CDR3 residues: CASSPLASGTEAFF. DNA of the CDR3: TGCGCCAGCAGCCCGCTAGCCTCGGGCACTGAAGCTTTCTTT.

In this sample, this clone turned up once. This chain joins TRBV6-1 and TRBJ1-6, with 10 positions matching TRBD1. Germline-derived CDR1 and CDR2 are MNHNS and SASEGT. With V trimmed by 4 bases and J by 10 bases, 7 bases remained unmatched. The length of the CDR3 is 15 residues. The CDR3 sequence is CASSGGTGAGSPLHF. CDR3 nucleotide sequence: TGTGCCAGCAGTGGCGGGACAGGGGCAGGATCACCCCTCCACTTT.

The chain joins TRBV2 to TRBJ1-4; 7 nucleotides match TRBD1. This CDR3 region has 15 residues. J gave up 3 bases and V 5 bases, and 6 bases lay outside the gene matches. Germline values: CDR1 SNHLY, CDR2 FYNNEI. The CDR3 sequence is CASSYLGTANEKLFF. Written as DNA, the CDR3 is TGTGCCAGCAGTTACCTCGGGACAGCTAATGAAAAACTGTTTTTT.

The sample holds one count of this clone. The chain joins TRBV7-2 to TRBJ2-7; D is unresolved. Germline V CDR1 and CDR2: SGHTA, FQGNSA. V was trimmed by 5 bases and J by 4 bases, leaving 12 bases between them. CDR3 length equals 13 residues. CDR3 residues: CASSITPSYEQYF. CDR3 sequence (DNA): TGTGCCAGCAGCATTACGCCTAGTTACGAGCAGTACTTC.

The chain couples TRBV12-5 to TRBJ2-7; D might be TRBD2 (5 bases). This CDR3 contains 18 residues. Germline assignment: CDR1 LGHNT and CDR2 FRNRAP. V was trimmed by 0 bases and J by 0 bases, leaving 18 bases between them. This CDR3 reads CASGLVKAGRGDSYEQYF. The CDR3 nucleotides read TGTGCTAGTGGTTTGGTAAAGGCAGGTCGGGGTGACTCCTACGAGCAGTACTTC.

CDR3 amino acids: CASSLATGTYNEQFF. The CDR3 DNA is TGCGCCAGCAGCTTGGCCACAGGTACCTACAATGAGCAGTTCTTC. The chain is built from TRBV5-1 and TRBJ2-1; D perhaps matches TRBD1 (5 bases). The CDR3 runs to 15 residues. The V end lost 0 bases, the J end lost 2 bases, and 9 bases lay between the germline ends. Germline V gene sequence: CDR1 SGHRS, CDR2 YFSETQ.

The V gene is TRBV2, the J gene TRBJ2-1; the D gene is possibly TRBD2 (6 bases). V lost 7 bases and J lost 5, with 18 bases in between. The germline V gene has CDR1 SNHLY and CDR2 FYNNEI. The CDR3 spans 15 residues. CDR3 sequence reads: CASIVGGRRDNEQFF. DNA for the CDR3: TGTGCCAGCATCGTAGGAGGGAGAAGGGACAATGAGCAGTTCTTC.

The chain has TRBV11-2 and TRBJ2-2; 7 bases agree with TRBD1. Germline assignment: CDR1 SGHAT and CDR2 FQNNGV. V was pared by 0 bases and J by 0 bases, with 4 bases of the junction left unmatched. The CDR3 loop spans 17 amino acids. CDR3 sequence: CASSLEGQAANTGELFF. The DNA of the CDR3 is TGTGCCAGCAGCTTAGAAGGACAGGCCGCGAACACCGGGGAGCTGTTTTTT.

V usage is TRBV18 and J usage is TRBJ1-1; no definite D call. CDR1 is KGHSH and CDR2 is LQKENI in the germline V gene. The CDR3 loop spans 15 amino acids. V lost 1 base, J lost 5 bases, and 14 bases lay in between. DNA of the CDR3: TGTGCCAGCTCACCACTCGGTGGGCGCGGTACTGAAGCTTTCTTT. Its protein product is CASSPLGGRGTEAFF.

The chain couples TRBV29-1 to TRBJ2-1; 7 bases match TRBD1. The CDR3 has 12 residues. V lost 6 bases and J lost 5; bases outside the gene matches: 4. Per germline, CDR1 SQVTM and CDR2 ANQGSEA. The CDR3 reads CSVDRPDNEQFF. The CDR3 DNA reads as TGCAGCGTGGACAGGCCGGACAATGAGCAGTTCTTC.

The chain's CDR3 is CASSPEGGRRNTEAFF. The DNA for the CDR3 is TGTGCCAGCAGCCCGGAGGGGGGTCGTCGGAACACTGAAGCTTTCTTT. The V call is TRBV7-9, the J call TRBJ1-1; D possibly corresponds to TRBD1 (6 bases). The CDR3 has 16 residues. In germline, CDR1 is SEHNR, CDR2 FQNEAQ (reference sequence). Trimming removed 5 bases at V and 1 base at J, with 17 bases between.

This chain connects TRBV10-1 to TRBJ1-4, with 11 positions matching TRBD1. CDR1 and CDR2 from the germline V gene are WNHNN and SYGVQD (reference sequence). V lost 8 bases to trimming and J lost 7 bases; unmatched junction nucleotides: 6. This CDR3 has 14 amino acids. CDR3 sequence: CASHTGTGGEKLFF. The CDR3 region has the DNA TGCGCCAGCCATACCGGGACAGGGGGTGAAAAACTGTTTTTT.

The gene calls are TRBV11-2 and TRBJ2-5, with 12 bases matching TRBD2. The V and J ends lost 6 bases and 4 bases, in that order; junction bases with no gene match: 9. CDR1 is SGHAT and CDR2 is FQNNGV in the germline V gene. The CDR3 length is 16 residues. The CDR3 DNA is TGTGCCAGCAGGCTGCACCCGGGACTAGCGGGAGAGACCCAGTACTTC. Translated, it gives CASRLHPGLAGETQYF.

This chain links TRBV11-2 with TRBJ2-5; 9 bases map to TRBD1. Germline values: CDR1 SGHAT, CDR2 FQNNGV. The CDR3 runs to 16 residues. The J segment lost 5 bases and the V segment lost 5 bases, leaving 12 bases of the junction unmatched. The CDR3 DNA sequence: TGTGCCAGCAGCACCAACGGACAGGGGAATATGGAGACCCAGTACTTC. As protein: CASSTNGQGNMETQYF.

The rearrangement joins TRBV5-8 to TRBJ1-1; weak D call: TRBD1 (5 bases). Per germline, CDR1 SGHTS and CDR2 YDEGEE. The CDR3 length is 14 residues. Trimming shortened V by 1 base and J by 2 bases, and 9 bases separated the two germline ends. The CDR3 here is CASSLRGTNTEAFF. The DNA of the CDR3 is TGTGCCAGCAGCTTGAGGGGCACCAACACTGAAGCTTTCTTT.

V is TRBV5-4 and J is TRBJ1-4; 10 bases map to TRBD1. The V segment lost 3 bases and the J segment 0 bases; nucleotides outside the gene matches: 5. CDR1 SGHNT and CDR2 YYREEE come from the germline V gene (reference sequence). The CDR3 extends over 17 amino acids. The CDR3, as DNA: TGTGCCAGCAGCTACGGGACAGGGGCGGCAACTAATGAAAAACTGTTTTTT. Protein: CASSYGTGAATNEKLFF.

V is TRBV5-1 and J is TRBJ2-7; D uncertain. This CDR3 comprises 15 residues. CDR1 is SGHRS, CDR2 YFSETQ, per germline. Deletions cut 7 bases from V and 4 bases from J, with 21 bases between. CDR3 sequence: CASCRMPGDNYEQYF. CDR3 nucleotide sequence: TGCGCCAGCTGCCGGATGCCAGGAGATAATTACGAGCAGTACTTC. The full variable domain, completed using reference TRBV5-1 and TRBJ2-7, is KAGVTQTPRYLIKTRGQQVTLSCSPISGHRSVSWYQQTPGQGLQFLFEYFSETQRNKGNFPGRFSGRQFSNSRSEMNVSTLELGDSALYLCASCRMPGDNYEQYFGPGTRLTVT.

This chain joins TRBV7-6 and TRBJ1-3; D may be TRBD1 (5 bases). The CDR3 runs to 15 residues. The germline V gene has CDR1 SGHVS and CDR2 FNYEAQ. The ends were cut back, 5 bases at V and 0 bases at J, with 11 bases in the middle. CDR3 bases: TGTGCCAGCAGCCATGACAGCCTCTCTGGAAACACCATATATTTT. Protein sequence: CASSHDSLSGNTIYF.